The T cell receptor (beta chain) under discussion was sequenced for a study of blood T cell repertoires in COVID-19. Study-wide background: In each case, the material was cDNA or gDNA derived from T cells, B-cell-depleted T cells, or PBMCs.

Germline V gene lookup returns CDR1 MNHEY and CDR2 SMNVEV (reference sequence). V dropped 5 bases and J dropped 2 bases, with 12 bases sitting between them. The CDR3 length is 14 residues. Per the study methods: Amplified reference gene primers provided the basis for estimating nucleated cell counts. Using immunoSEQ multiplex PCR, the repertoire was profiled, and TCRdb retains in-frame clones only, with some absent. V and J calls and clone size are copied from that table; D and trimming were computed from the DNA. This sample yields hundreds of thousands of clones, of which 75% to 90% are seen a single time; 10% belongs to the top ten.

This sequence joins TRBV27 and TRBJ1-2; D might be TRBD1 (6 bases). This clonotype was obtained from a woman in her 70s with COVID-19, enrolled during active disease. What was sequenced was peripheral blood. The CDR3: CASSPRTANYGYTF. CDR3 coding DNA: TGTGCCAGCAGTCCCCGGACAGCAAACTATGGCTACACCTTC.